This T cell receptor (beta chain) is drawn from a study of T cell responses to AZD1222 COVID-19 vaccine. This CDR3 comprises 14 residues. V gave up 0 bases and J gave up 4 bases, with 9 bases separating them. CDR1 and CDR2 (germline): MGHRA, YSYEKL. The study, taken as a whole, reports: Spike-specific TCR breadth and depth were elevated following two AZD1222 doses.

Assay used: immunoSEQ multiplex PCR; TCRdb lists only in-frame clones, some missing. The repertoire has about 120,000 clones, around nine tenths of them found once; the top ten carry around 1.7%. Concerning this clone: What it binds is unknown.

The J gene is TRBJ1-2, the V gene TRBV4-1, with D uncertain. Sample: peripheral blood, taken on day 0 of AZD1222 vaccination. This receptor was taken from an adult in good health. The CDR3 coding sequence is TGCGCCAGCAGCCAAGAGCCGGTTGTCTATGGCTACACCTTC. It encodes CASSQEPVVYGYTF.